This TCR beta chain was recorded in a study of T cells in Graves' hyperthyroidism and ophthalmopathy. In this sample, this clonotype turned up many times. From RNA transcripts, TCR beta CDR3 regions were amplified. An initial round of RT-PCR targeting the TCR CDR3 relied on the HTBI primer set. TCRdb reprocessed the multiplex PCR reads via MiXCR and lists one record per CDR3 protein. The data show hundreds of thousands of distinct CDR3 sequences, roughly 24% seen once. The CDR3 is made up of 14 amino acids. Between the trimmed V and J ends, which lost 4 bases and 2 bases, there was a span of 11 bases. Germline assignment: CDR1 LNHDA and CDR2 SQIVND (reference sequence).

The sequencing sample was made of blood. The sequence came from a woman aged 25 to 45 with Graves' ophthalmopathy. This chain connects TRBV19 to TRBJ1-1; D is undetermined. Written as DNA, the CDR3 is TGTGCCAGTAGTAACAACGACCACAACACTGAAGCTTTCTTT. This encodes CASSNNDHNTEAFF.